This T cell receptor beta chain was captured in a study of blood T cell repertoires in COVID-19. V gave up 1 base and J gave up 3 bases, with 10 bases separating them. CDR1 SGHNT and CDR2 YYREEE come from the germline V gene (reference sequence). The CDR3 is 14 residues long. Under the authors' procedure: For nucleated cells, counts were estimated from reference gene primer amplification. Method: immunoSEQ multiplex PCR; TCRdb's copy keeps in-frame clones and lacks some. That table furnishes V, J and clone size, whereas the DNA furnished D and trimming. The table has tens of thousands of clones, roughly nine tenths seen once.

The chain uses TRBV5-4 and TRBJ2-5; maybe TRBD1 (6 bases). Material: peripheral blood. This TCR was recovered from a man in his sixties or seventies with active COVID-19. Here the CDR3 DNA reads TGTGCCAGCAGCTTGTTGGGGGCGGAAGAGACCCAGTACTTC. Translating it yields CASSLLGAEETQYF.